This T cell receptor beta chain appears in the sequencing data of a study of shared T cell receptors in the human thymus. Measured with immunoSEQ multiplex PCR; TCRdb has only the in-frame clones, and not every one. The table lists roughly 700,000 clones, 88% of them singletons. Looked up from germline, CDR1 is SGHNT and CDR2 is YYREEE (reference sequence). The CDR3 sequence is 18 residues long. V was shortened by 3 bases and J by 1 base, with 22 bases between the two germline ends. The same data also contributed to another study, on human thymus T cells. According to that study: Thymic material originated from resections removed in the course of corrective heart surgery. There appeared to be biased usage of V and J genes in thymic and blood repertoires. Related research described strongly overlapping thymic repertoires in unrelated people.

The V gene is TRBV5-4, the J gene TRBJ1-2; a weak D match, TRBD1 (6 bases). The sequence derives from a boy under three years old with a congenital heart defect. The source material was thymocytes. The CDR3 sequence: CASSSPGAGETDNYGYTF. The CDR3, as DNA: TGTGCCAGCAGCTCGCCCGGGGCAGGGGAAACAGATAACTATGGCTACACCTTC.